The T cell receptor beta chain described here comes from a study of shared clonotypes between healthy human individuals. In the study overall: Per donor, CD8 memory used one plate, CD8 naive used two, CD4 memory used three and CD4 naive used three.

CD4+ cell separation produced CD45RA+ naive and CD45RA-negative memory subsets. Assay runs were performed at deep level. Original processing methods: Filtering differed, since immunoSEQ gave only junction sequences and no quality scores. Only in-frame clones appear in the TCRdb table, and some are missing; sequencing was by immunoSEQ multiplex PCR. The DNA gave D and trimming, while V, J and clone size come from that table. The sample lists some 500,000 clones, more than 95% occurring once. The CDR3 extends over 16 amino acids. The V gene's germline CDR1 is SGHTA and CDR2 FQGTGA. V dropped 5 bases and J dropped 2; count of bases not matched to a gene: 5.

The origin of this receptor is a woman aged 25-40 years in good health. The genes are TRBV7-3 and TRBJ2-3; 12 positions match TRBD2. Input material: naive CD4+ T cells sorted from blood. The subset was: CD45RA+ positively selected. CDR3 bases: TGTGCCAGCAGCCGACGACTAGCGGGGGACACAGATACGCAGTATTTT. It translates to CASSRRLAGDTDTQYF.